This paragraph covers one T cell receptor beta chain sequence. Its antigen is not known. This sample was taken from a study of liver allograft versus peripheral blood T cells. Study at large: Comparisons were made between T cell receptor repertoires found in transplanted livers and those circulating in recipients' peripheral blood.

CDR3 length: 15 residues. Per germline, CDR1 SGHDT and CDR2 YYEEEE. The germline V and J ends were trimmed by 4 bases and 3 bases, with 17 bases remaining between them. Via MiXCR, TCRdb re-called the reads, giving one row per CDR3 protein. Of around 8,600 distinct CDR3 sequences detected, approximately 18% appear once; the ten largest clones hold 25%. Overall study results and limits: Reportedly, the T cell receptor repertoires inside liver allografts were not the same as those in peripheral blood.

The TCR comes from a human patient who had a liver transplant. Some of these T cells may belong to the graft donor. The rearrangement links TRBV5-6 to TRBJ2-7; D may be TRBD2 (6 bases). The CDR3 bases are TGTGCCAGCAGCGTGTCGGGACTCCGAGTCTACGAGCAGTACTTC. Translated: CASSVSGLRVYEQYF.